The clone carrying this T cell receptor (beta chain) was picked up one time. Profiled with immunoSEQ multiplex PCR; TCRdb holds only in-frame clones, not every one. This table has 45,000 or so clones, 82% appearing once. The germline V gene encodes CDR1 KGHSH and CDR2 LQKENI. Trimming took 3 bases from V and 0 from J, leaving 23 bases between them. The CDR3 runs to 19 residues. The data originate from a study of OX40 agonist ivuxolimab in advanced cancers. Samples of blood were obtained at baseline, on cycle 4 day 1, and on cycle 7 day 1. The receptor's source is an adult with an advanced solid tumor such as melanoma, head and neck, liver or kidney cancer. Source: CD4+ or CD8+ T cells sorted from blood, taken in a trial of the OX40 agonist ivuxolimab. V usage is TRBV18 and J usage is TRBJ1-2; the D gene is possibly TRBD1 (6 bases). The CDR3 coding sequence is TGTGCCAGCTCACCGCTACACGGGGGGGGCGCAGACCCTAACTATGGCTACACCTTC. It encodes CASSPLHGGGADPNYGYTF. Full variable domain (missing parts from reference TRBV18 and TRBJ1-2): NAGVMQNPRHLVRRRGQEARLRCSPMKGHSHVYWYRQLPEEGLKFMVYLQKENIIDESGMPKERFSAEFPKEGPSILRIQQVVRGDSAAYFCASSPLHGGGADPNYGYTFGSGTRLTVV.